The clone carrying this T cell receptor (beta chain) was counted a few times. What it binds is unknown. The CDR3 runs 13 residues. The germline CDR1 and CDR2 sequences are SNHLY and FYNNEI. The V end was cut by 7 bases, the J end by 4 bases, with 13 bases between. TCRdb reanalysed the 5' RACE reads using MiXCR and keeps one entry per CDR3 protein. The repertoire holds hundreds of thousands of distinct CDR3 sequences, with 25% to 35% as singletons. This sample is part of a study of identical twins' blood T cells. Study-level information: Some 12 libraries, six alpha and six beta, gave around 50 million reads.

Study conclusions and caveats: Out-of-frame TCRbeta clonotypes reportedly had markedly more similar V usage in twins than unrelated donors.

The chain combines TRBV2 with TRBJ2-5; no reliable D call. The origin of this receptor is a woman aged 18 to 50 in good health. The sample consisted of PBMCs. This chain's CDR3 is CASNVAVGETQYF. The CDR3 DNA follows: TGTGCCAGCAACGTCGCGGTCGGAGAGACCCAGTACTTC.